A single sample is the source of the 5 T cell receptor beta chains below, sequenced in a study of type 1 and type 2 diabetes patients. Genomic DNA was the PCR template. A primer set of 30 forward and 13 reverse primers amplified the CDR3. TCRdb independently ran MiXCR on the multiplex PCR reads; one entry per CDR3 protein. The table shows a few hundred thousand distinct CDR3 sequences, with more than 40% occurring only once. Input material: peripheral blood mononuclear cells (PBMCs). These receptors originate from a man between 18 and 29 years old with type 2 diabetes.

A few counts support this clonotype. V is TRBV4-3 and J is TRBJ2-1; D unclear. V was trimmed by 2 bases and J by 6 bases, leaving 8 bases between them. Germline V CDR1 and CDR2: LGHNA, YSLEER. This CDR3 contains 13 residues. CDR3 DNA: TGCGCCAGCAGCCAATGGGTTAGCAATGAGCAGTTCTTC. As protein: CASSQWVSNEQFF.

This clonotype was found a few times. The gene calls are TRBV15 and TRBJ1-6; 9 nucleotides match TRBD1. The germline CDR1 and CDR2 sequences are LNHNV and YYDKDF (reference sequence). V trimming: 1 base; J trimming: 7 bases; junction bases outside the gene matches: 11. This CDR3 is built from 18 residues. Here the CDR3 reads CATSRGGTGTGRNSPLHF. Here the CDR3 DNA reads TGTGCCACCAGCAGAGGTGGCACCGGGACAGGGAGAAATTCACCCCTCCACTTT.

This chain joins TRBV5-6 and TRBJ1-1; D perhaps matches TRBD1 (5 bases). The V gene's germline CDR1 is SGHDT and CDR2 YYEEEE. The CDR3 covers 16 residues. V gave up 2 bases and J gave up 4 bases, with 18 bases separating them. CDR3 sequence reads: CASSLGRASVSTEAFF. CDR3 DNA sequence: TGTGCCAGCAGCTTAGGCAGGGCATCGGTCAGCACTGAAGCTTTCTTT. The whole variable domain, remainder taken from reference TRBV5-6 and TRBJ1-1, is DAGVTQSPTHLIKTRGQQVTLRCSPKSGHDTVSWYQQALGQGPQFIFQYYEEEERQRGNFPDRFSGHQFPNYSSELNVNALLLGDSALYLCASSLGRASVSTEAFFGQGTRLTVV.

This clonotype was counted a few times. This chain links TRBV6-6 with TRBJ2-5; no firm D call. The DNA end lines up better with TRBJ2-1; the J call may be wrong. Germline CDR1 MNHNY, CDR2 SVGAGI (reference sequence). There are 11 residues in the CDR3. CDR3 in DNA: TGTGCCAGCAGCCCCGACGGACAGCAGTTCTTC. It yields the protein CASSPDGQQFF.

This clonotype was seen a few times. CDR3 residues: CASSGSRYNEQFF. CDR3 bases: TGCGCCAGCAGCGGGTCCCGCTACAATGAGCAGTTCTTC. This chain links TRBV4-1 with TRBJ2-1; no firm D call. The V and J ends lost 5 bases and 3 bases respectively, with 8 bases between them. The germline V gene has CDR1 MGHRA and CDR2 YSYEKL. The CDR3 length is 13 residues.